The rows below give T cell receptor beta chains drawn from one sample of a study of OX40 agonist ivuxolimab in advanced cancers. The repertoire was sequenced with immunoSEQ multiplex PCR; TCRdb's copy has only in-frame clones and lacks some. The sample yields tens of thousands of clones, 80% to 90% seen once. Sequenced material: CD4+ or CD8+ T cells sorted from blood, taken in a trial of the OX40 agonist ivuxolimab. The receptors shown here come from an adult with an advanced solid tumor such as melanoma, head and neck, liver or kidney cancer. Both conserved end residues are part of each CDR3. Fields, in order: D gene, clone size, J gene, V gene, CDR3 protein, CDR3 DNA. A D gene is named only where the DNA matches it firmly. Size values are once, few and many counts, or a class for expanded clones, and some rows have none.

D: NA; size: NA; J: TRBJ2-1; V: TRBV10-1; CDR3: CASSESDVNEQFF; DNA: TGCGCCAGCAGTGAGTCAGATGTCAATGAGCAGTTCTTC
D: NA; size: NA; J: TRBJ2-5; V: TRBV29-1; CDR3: CSVAWTDGSQYF; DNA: TGCAGCGTTGCTTGGACGGACGGTTCCCAGTACTTC
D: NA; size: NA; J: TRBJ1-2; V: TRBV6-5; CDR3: CASTRQDGGYTF; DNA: TGTGCCAGCACCCGACAGGATGGTGGCTACACCTTC
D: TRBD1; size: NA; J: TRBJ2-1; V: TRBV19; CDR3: CASSPGTESYNEQFF; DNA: TGTGCCAGTAGTCCAGGGACAGAATCCTACAATGAGCAGTTCTTC
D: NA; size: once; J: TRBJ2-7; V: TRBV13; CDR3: CASSVLPGAYEQYF; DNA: TGTGCCAGCAGCGTCCTCCCGGGGGCCTACGAGCAGTACTTC
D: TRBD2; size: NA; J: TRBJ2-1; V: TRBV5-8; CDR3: CASSSPGLSYNEQFF; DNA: TGTGCCAGCAGCTCTCCGGGACTATCCTACAATGAGCAGTTCTTC
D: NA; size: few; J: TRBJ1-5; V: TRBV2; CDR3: CASEGHTGRGQPQHF; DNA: TGTGCCAGCGAAGGACACACAGGGAGGGGTCAGCCCCAGCATTTT
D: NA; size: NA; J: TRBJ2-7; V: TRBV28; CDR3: CATLGGAGARYEQYF; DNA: TGTGCTACCCTTGGGGGGGCGGGGGCTCGATACGAGCAGTACTTC
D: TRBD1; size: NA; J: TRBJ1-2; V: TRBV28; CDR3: CASSPGQGYGYTF; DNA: TGTGCCAGCAGTCCAGGACAGGGGTATGGCTACACCTTC
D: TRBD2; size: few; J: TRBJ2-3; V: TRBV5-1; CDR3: CASSLDPSGGGTDTQYF; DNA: TGCGCCAGCAGCTTGGATCCTAGCGGGGGCGGCACAGATACGCAGTATTTT
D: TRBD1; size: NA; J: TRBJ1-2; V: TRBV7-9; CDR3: CASSSWGQGDHGYTF; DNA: TGTGCCAGCAGTTCCTGGGGACAGGGGGACCATGGCTACACCTTC
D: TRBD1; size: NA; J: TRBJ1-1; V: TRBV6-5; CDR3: CASRRQGTEAFF; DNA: TGTGCCAGCAGACGACAGGGGACTGAAGCTTTCTTT
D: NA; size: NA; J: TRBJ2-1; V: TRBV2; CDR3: CASSLDGYNEQFF; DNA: TGTGCCAGCAGTTTGGACGGCTACAATGAGCAGTTCTTC
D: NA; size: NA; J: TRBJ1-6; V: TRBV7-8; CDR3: CASSLVRVSPLHF; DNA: TGTGCCAGCAGCTTAGTCCGGGTTTCACCCCTCCACTTT
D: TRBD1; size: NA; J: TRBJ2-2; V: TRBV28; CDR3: CASSRQGANTGELFF; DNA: TGTGCCAGCAGTCGACAGGGGGCGAACACCGGGGAGCTGTTTTTT
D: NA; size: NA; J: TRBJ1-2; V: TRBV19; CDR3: CASTLRRYSSGYTF; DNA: TGTGCCAGTACCCTTCGCAGGTATTCAAGTGGCTACACCTTC
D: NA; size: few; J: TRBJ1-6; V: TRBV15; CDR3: CATSRANSPLHF; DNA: TGTGCCACCAGCAGAGCGAATTCACCCCTCCACTTT
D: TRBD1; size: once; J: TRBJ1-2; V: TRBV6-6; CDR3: CASSPWTGSGYTF; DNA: TGTGCCAGCAGTCCCTGGACAGGGAGCGGCTACACCTTC
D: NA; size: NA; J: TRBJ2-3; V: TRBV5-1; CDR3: CASGAFKPADTQYF; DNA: TGCGCCAGCGGAGCTTTTAAGCCGGCGGATACGCAGTATTTT
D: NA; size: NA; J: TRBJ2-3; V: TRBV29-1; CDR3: CSVARGVTDTQYF; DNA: TGCAGCGTTGCCAGGGGGGTCACAGATACGCAGTATTTT
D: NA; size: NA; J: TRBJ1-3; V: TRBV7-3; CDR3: CASSLGAAGNTIYF; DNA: TGTGCCAGCAGCTTAGGGGCAGCTGGAAACACCATATATTTT
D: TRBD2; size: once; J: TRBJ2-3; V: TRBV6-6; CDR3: CASDLTSGHTDTQYF; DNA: TGTGCCAGCGACTTGACTAGCGGGCACACAGATACGCAGTATTTT
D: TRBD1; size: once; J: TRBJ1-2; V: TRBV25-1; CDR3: CASRGDRGRNGYTF; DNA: TGTGCCAGCAGGGGGGACAGGGGGCGGAATGGCTACACCTTC
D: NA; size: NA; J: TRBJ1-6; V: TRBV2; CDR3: CASSPSGIGPLHF; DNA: TGTGCCAGTTCCCCATCCGGAATTGGGCCCCTCCACTTT
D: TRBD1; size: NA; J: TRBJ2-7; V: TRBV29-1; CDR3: CSVEVPWQGESYEQYF; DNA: TGCAGCGTTGAAGTCCCTTGGCAGGGGGAATCCTACGAGCAGTACTTC
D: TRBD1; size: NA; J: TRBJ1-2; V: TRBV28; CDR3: CASSSRDRGRLTF; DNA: TGTGCCAGCAGTTCTAGGGACAGGGGGCGCTTGACCTTC
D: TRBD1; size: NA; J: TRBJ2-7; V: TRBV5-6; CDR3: CASSLDRGYEQYF; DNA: TGTGCCAGCAGCTTGGACAGGGGCTACGAGCAGTACTTC
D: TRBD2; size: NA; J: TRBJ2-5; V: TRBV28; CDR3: CASSLLGLAGDFEETQYF; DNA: TGTGCCAGCAGTTTATTAGGGCTAGCGGGAGACTTTGAAGAGACCCAGTACTTC
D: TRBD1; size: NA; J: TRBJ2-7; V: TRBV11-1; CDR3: CASSFAGQASYEQYF; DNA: TGTGCCAGCAGCTTCGCGGGACAGGCCTCCTACGAGCAGTACTTC
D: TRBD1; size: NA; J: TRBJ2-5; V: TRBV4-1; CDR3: CASSQDGTVRETQYF; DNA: TGCGCCAGCAGCCAAGACGGGACAGTCCGAGAGACCCAGTACTTC
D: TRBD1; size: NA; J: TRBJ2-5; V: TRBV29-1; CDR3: CSAPGDRGGGETQYF; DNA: TGCAGCGCCCCCGGGGACAGGGGAGGGGGGGAGACCCAGTACTTC
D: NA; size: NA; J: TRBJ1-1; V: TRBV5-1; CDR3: CASSLGSGEKAFF; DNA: TGCGCCAGCAGCTTGGGGAGTGGGGAAAAAGCTTTCTTT
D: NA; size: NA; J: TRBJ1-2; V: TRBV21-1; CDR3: CASSKEEKRYPVNYGYTF; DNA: TGTGCCAGCAGCAAAGAAGAGAAGCGCTACCCGGTCAACTATGGCTACACCTTC
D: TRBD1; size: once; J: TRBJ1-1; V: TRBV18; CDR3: CASSPVGQFTNTEAFF; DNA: TGTGCCAGCTCACCCGTGGGACAGTTTACGAACACTGAAGCTTTCTTT
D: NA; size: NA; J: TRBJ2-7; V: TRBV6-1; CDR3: CASSERATLIEQYF; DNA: TGTGCCAGCAGTGAAAGGGCCACTTTGATCGAGCAGTACTTC
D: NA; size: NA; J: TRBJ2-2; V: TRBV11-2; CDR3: CASRDRWGGTGELFF; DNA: TGTGCCAGCAGGGATCGATGGGGAGGCACCGGGGAGCTGTTTTTT
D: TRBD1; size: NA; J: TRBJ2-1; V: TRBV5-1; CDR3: CASSFLRDRGHYNEQFF; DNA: TGCGCCAGCAGCTTCCTCCGGGACAGGGGGCACTACAATGAGCAGTTCTTC
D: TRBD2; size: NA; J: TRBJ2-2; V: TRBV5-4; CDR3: CASSPGLASVTGELFF; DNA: TGTGCCAGCAGCCCGGGACTAGCGTCGGTCACCGGGGAGCTGTTTTTT
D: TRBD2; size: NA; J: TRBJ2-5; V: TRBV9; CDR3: CASSPMGTSGVETQYF; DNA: TGTGCCAGCAGCCCCATGGGGACTAGCGGGGTTGAGACCCAGTACTTC
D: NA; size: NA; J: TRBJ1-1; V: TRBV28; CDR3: CASTIVWMGDNTEAFF; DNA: TGTGCCAGCACCATCGTGTGGATGGGGGATAACACTGAAGCTTTCTTT
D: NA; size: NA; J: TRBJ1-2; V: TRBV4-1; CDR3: CASSQGRGTVYGYTF; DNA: TGCGCCAGCAGCCAAGGGCGGGGGACGGTCTATGGCTACACCTTC